This T cell receptor beta chain was retrieved from a study of T cell responses to AZD1222 COVID-19 vaccine. Generated by immunoSEQ multiplex PCR, the TCRdb table keeps only in-frame clones and is missing some. This sample has around 150,000 clones, with approximately 90% found just once. Turning to this clone: Its antigen is not known.

There are 19 residues in the CDR3. Trimming took 0 bases from V and 2 from J; bases not matched to a gene: 12. The germline gives CDR1 WSHSY, CDR2 SAAADI. Study findings and constraints: The reported proportion of spike-specific TCRs targeting unmutated variant regions was nearly half. At baseline, just a handful of AZD1222 recipients tested seropositive. Sampling that yielded the repertoires occurred only after the peak T cell response.

This receptor was taken from an adult who received the AZD1222 COVID-19 vaccine. The material was peripheral blood, obtained 28 days after the second AZD1222 dose. The V and J genes are TRBV10-2 and TRBJ2-7; TRBD2 aligns across 11 bases. CDR3 region: CASSESNLAGGGGAYEQYF. The CDR3 DNA is TGCGCCAGCAGTGAGTCGAACCTAGCGGGAGGTGGGGGGGCCTACGAGCAGTACTTC.